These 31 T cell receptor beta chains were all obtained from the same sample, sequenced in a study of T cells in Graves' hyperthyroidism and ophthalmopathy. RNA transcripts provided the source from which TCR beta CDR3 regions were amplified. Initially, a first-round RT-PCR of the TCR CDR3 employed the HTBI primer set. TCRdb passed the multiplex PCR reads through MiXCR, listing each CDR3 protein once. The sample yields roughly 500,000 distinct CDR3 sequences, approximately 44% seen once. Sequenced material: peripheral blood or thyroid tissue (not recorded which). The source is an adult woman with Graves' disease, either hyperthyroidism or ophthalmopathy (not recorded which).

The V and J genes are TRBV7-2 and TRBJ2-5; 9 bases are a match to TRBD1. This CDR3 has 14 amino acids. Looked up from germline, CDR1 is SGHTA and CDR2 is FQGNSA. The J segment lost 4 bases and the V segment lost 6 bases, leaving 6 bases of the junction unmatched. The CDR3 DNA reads TGTGCCAGCAGTTATAACAGGGGGCGAGAGACCCAGTACTTC. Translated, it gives CASSYNRGRETQYF.

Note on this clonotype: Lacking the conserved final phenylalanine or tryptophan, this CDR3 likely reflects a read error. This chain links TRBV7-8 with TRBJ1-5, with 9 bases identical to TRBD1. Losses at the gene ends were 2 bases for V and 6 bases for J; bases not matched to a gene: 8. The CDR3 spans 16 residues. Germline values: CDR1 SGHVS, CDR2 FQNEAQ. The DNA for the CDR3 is TGTGCCAGCAGCTTAATTCGGGGACAGGGAGGTCAGCCCCAGCATTCA. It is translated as CASSLIRGQGGQPQHS.

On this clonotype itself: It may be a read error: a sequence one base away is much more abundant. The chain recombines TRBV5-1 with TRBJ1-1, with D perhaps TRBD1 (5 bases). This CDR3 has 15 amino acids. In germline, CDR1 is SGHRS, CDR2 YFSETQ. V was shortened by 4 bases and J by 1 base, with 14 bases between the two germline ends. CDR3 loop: CASSRRQSSNTEAFF. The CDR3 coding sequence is TGCGCCAGCAGCCGTCGACAGAGCTCGAACACTGAAGCTTTCTTT.

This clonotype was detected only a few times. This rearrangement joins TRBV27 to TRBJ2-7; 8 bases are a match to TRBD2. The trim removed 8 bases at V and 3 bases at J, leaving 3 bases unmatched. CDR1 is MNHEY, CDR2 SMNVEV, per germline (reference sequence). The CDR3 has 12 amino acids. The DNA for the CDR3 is TGTGCCAGCGCGGGAGGCCACTACGAGCAGTACTTC. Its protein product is CASAGGHYEQYF.

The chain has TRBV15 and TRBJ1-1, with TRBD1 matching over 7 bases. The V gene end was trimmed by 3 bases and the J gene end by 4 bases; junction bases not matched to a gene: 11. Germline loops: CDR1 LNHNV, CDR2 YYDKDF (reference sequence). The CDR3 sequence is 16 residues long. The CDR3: CATSSRGRAGGTEAFF. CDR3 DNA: TGTGCCACCAGCAGCAGGGGGAGGGCCGGGGGCACTGAAGCTTTCTTT. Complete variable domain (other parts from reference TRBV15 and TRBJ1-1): DAMVIQNPRYQVTQFGKPVTLSCSQTLNHNVMYWYQQKSSQAPKLLFHYYDKDFNNEADTPDNFQSRRPNTSFCFLDIRSPGLGDTAMYLCATSSRGRAGGTEAFFGQGTRLTVV.

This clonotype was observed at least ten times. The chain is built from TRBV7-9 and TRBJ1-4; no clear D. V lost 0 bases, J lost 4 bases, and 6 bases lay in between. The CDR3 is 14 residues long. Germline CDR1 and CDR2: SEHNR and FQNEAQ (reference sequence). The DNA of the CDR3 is TGTGCCAGCAGCTTAGCCGACGGTAATGAAAAACTGTTTTTT. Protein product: CASSLADGNEKLFF.

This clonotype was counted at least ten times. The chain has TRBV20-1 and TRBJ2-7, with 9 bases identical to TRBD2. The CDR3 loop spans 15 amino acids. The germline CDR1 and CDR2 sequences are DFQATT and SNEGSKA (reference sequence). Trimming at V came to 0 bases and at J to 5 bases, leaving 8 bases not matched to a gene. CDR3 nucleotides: TGCAGTGCTAGAGACCGGCTAGCGGGATTCAACGAGCAGTACTTC. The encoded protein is CSARDRLAGFNEQYF.

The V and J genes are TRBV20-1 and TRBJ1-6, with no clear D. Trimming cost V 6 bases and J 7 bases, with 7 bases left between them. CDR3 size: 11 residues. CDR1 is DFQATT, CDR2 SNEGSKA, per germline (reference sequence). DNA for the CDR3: TGCAGTGCCACAAGAAATTCACCCCTCCACTTT. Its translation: CSATRNSPLHF.

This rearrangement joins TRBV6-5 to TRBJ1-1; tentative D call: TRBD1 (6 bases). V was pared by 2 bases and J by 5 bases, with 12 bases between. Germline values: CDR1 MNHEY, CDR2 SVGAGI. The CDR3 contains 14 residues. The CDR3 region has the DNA TGTGCCAGCAGTTACGCTGAAAGGGGGACTGAAGCTTTCTTT. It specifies CASSYAERGTEAFF.

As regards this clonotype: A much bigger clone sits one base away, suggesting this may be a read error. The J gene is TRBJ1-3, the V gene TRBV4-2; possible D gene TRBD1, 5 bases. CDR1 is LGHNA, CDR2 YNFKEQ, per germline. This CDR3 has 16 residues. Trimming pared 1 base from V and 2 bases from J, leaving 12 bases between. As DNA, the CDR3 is TGTGCCAGCAGCCAAGTAGCGTGGGGCCCTGGAAACACCATATATTTT. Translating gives CASSQVAWGPGNTIYF.

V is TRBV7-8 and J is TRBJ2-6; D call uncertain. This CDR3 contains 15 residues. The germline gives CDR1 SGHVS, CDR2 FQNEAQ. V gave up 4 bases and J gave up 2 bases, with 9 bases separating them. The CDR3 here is CASSSIDPGANVLTF. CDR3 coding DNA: TGTGCCAGCAGCTCTATAGACCCTGGGGCCAACGTCCTGACTTTC.

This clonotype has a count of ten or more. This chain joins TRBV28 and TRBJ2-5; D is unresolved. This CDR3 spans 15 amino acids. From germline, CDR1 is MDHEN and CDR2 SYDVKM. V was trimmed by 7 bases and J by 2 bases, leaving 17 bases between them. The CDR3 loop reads CASISGGIGQETQYF. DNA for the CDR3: TGTGCCAGCATCTCGGGTGGGATCGGGCAAGAGACCCAGTACTTC. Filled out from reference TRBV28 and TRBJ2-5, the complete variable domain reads DVKVTQSSRYLVKRTGEKVFLECVQDMDHENMFWYRQDPGLGLRLIYFSYDVKMKEKGDIPEGYSVSREKKERFSLILESASTNQTSMYLCASISGGIGQETQYFGPGTRLLVL.

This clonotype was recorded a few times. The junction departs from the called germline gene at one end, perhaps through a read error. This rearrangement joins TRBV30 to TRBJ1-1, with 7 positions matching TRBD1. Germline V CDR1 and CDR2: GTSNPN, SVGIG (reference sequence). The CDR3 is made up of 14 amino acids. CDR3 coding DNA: TGTGCCTGGAACCCGGCAGGGGGGAACGCTGAAGCTTTCTTT. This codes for CAWNPAGGNAEAFF.

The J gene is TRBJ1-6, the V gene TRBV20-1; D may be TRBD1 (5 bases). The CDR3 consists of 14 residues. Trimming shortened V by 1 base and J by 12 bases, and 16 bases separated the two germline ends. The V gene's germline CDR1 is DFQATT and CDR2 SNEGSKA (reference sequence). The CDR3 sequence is CSARGFTGGGPLHF. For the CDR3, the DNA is TGCAGTGCTAGAGGTTTTACAGGCGGAGGACCCCTCCACTTT.

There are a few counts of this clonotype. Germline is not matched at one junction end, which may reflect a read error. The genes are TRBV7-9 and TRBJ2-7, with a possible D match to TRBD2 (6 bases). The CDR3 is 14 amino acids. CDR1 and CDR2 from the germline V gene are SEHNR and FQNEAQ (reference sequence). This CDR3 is CASSPDSRSYERVF. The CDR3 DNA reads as TGTGCCAGCAGTCCTGACAGTCGATCCTACGAGCGGGTATTC. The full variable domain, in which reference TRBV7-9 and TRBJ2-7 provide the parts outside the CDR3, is DTGVSQNPRHKITKRGQNVTFRCDPISEHNRLYWYRQTLGQGPEFLTYFQNEAQLEKSRLLSDRFSAERPKGSFSTLEIQRTEQGDSAMYLCASSPDSRSYERVFGPGTRLTVT.

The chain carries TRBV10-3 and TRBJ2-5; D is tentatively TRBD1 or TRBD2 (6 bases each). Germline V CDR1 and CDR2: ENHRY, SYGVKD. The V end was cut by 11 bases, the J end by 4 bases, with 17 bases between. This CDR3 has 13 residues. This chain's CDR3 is CARLSEGGETQYF. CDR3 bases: TGTGCCCGCTTGTCGGAGGGGGGAGAGACCCAGTACTTC.

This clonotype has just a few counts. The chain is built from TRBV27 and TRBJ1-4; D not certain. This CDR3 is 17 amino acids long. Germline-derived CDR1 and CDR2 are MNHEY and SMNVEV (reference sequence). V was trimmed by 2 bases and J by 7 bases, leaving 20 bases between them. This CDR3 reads CASSLRESSGSGEKLFF. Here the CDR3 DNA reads TGTGCCAGCAGTTTAAGGGAAAGTTCGGGGTCTGGTGAAAAACTGTTTTTT.

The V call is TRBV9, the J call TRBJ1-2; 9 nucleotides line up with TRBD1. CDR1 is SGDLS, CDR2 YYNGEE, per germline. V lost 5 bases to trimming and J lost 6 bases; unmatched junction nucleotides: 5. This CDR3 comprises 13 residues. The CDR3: CASRTGGADGYTF. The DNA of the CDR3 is TGTGCCAGCAGGACAGGGGGAGCTGATGGCTACACCTTC.

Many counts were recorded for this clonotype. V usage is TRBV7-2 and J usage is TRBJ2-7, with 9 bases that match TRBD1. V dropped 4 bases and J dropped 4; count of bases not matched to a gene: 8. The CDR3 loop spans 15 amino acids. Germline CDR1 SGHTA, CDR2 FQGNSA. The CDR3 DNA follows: TGTGCCAGCAGCTCAGCCGGGACAGGGATATACGAGCAGTACTTC. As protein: CASSSAGTGIYEQYF.

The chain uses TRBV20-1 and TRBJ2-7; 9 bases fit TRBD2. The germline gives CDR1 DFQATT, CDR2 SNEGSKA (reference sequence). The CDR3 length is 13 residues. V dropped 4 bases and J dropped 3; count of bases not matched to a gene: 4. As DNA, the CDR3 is TGCAGTGCTACCCGACTAGCGGACTACGAGCAGTACTTC. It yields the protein CSATRLADYEQYF.

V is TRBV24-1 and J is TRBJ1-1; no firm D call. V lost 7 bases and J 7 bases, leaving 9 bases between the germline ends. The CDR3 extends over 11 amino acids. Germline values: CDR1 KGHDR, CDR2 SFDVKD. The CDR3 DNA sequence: TGTGCCACCAGAATCAGCGGTGAAGCTTTCTTT. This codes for CATRISGEAFF.

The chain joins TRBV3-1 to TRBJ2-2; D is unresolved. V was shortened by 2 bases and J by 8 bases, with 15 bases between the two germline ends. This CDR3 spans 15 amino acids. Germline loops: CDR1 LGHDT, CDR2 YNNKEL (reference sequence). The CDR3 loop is CASSQHYLWQGELFF. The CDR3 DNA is TGTGCCAGCAGCCAACATTACCTCTGGCAGGGGGAGCTGTTTTTT.

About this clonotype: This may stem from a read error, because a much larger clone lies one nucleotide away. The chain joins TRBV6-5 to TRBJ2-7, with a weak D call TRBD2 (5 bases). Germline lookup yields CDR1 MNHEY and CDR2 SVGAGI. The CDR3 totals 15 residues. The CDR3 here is CAISYSYYRDYEQYF. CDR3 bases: TGTGCCATCAGTTACTCCTATTACCGGGACTACGAGCAGTACTTC.

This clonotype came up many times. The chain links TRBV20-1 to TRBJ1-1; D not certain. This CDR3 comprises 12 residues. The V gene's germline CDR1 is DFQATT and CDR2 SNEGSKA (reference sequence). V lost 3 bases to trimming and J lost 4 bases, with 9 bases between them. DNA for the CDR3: TGCAGTGCTAGCCTGGCCGGCACTGAAGCTTTCTTT. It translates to CSASLAGTEAFF.

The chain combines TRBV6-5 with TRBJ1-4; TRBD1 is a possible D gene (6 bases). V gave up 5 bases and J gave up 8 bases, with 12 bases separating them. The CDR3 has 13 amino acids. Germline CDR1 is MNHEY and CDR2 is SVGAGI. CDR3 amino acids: CASSASRGEKLFF. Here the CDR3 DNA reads TGTGCCAGCAGTGCTTCCAGGGGAGAAAAACTGTTTTTT.

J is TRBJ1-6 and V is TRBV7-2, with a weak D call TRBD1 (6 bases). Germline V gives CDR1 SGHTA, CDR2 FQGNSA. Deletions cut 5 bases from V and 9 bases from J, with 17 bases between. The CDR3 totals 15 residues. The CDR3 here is CASSITGTPSSPLHF. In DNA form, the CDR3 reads TGTGCCAGCAGCATAACAGGGACCCCGAGTTCACCCCTCCACTTT.

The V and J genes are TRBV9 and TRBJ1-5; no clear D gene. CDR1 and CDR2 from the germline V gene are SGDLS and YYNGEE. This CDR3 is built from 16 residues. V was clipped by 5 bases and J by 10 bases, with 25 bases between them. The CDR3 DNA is TGTGCCAGCAGTTACTCGGGCGCCCCCTCAATCAGCCCCCAGCATTTT. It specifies CASSYSGAPSISPQHF.

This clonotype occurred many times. CDR3 nucleotide sequence: TGTGCCAGCAGCTTCCTGGTACAGAGTGAAGCTTTCTTT. This sequence encodes CASSFLVQSEAFF. V is TRBV11-2 and J is TRBJ1-1; D is ambiguous. From germline, CDR1 is SGHAT and CDR2 FQNNGV. V lost 3 bases to trimming and J lost 7 bases, with 12 bases between them. The CDR3 sequence is 13 residues long.

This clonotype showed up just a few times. CDR3 in DNA: TGTGCCAGCAGGAGGGACGGAGCCTCCTACGAGCAGTACTTC. Protein product: CASRRDGASYEQYF. This rearrangement joins TRBV28 to TRBJ2-7, with D tentatively TRBD1 or TRBD2 (5 bases each). The CDR3 spans 14 residues. The germline V gene encodes CDR1 MDHEN and CDR2 SYDVKM. V lost 6 bases to trimming and J lost 0 bases, with 12 bases between them.

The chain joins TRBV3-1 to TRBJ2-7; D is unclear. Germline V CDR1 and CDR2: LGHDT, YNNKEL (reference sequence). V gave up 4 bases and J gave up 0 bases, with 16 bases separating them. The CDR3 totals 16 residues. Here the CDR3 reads CASSRGIGDVSYEQYF. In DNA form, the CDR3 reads TGTGCCAGCAGCCGAGGCATCGGCGACGTCTCCTACGAGCAGTACTTC.

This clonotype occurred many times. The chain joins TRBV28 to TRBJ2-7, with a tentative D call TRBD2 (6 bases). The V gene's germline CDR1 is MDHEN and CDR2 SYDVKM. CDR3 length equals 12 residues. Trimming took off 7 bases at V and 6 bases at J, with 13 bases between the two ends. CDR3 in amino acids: CASTHGRSEQYF. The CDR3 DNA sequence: TGTGCCAGCACCCACGGGAGAAGCGAGCAGTACTTC.